A single sample is the source of the 9 T cell receptor beta chains below, sequenced in a study of cytomegalovirus exposure and HLA in healthy donors. Primers for the PCR totalled 60 Vbeta and 13 Jbeta. Method: immunoSEQ multiplex PCR; TCRdb's copy keeps in-frame clones and lacks some. The profile shows 85,000 to 100,000 clones, approximately 84% of them singletons. Sequences were obtained from PBMCs. These receptors all come from a girl aged 2 to 9 in good health and CMV-seropositive.

The rearrangement links TRBV29-1 to TRBJ2-2; 9 bases agree with TRBD1. This CDR3 has 13 amino acids. Germline V gene sequence: CDR1 SQVTM, CDR2 ANQGSEA. The V and J ends lost 3 bases and 5 bases, in that order; junction bases with no gene match: 1. CDR3 coding DNA: TGCAGCGTTGAGGGACAGGGAACCGGGGAGCTGTTTTTT. Amino acid sequence: CSVEGQGTGELFF.

CDR3 bases: TGTGCCAGCAGTCACAACGTCCCCTACGAGCAGTACTTC. Its protein product is CASSHNVPYEQYF. The J gene is TRBJ2-7, the V gene TRBV25-1; D gene uncertain. V gave up 5 bases and J gave up 2 bases, with 10 bases separating them. The length of the CDR3 is 13 residues. The V gene's germline CDR1 is MGHDK and CDR2 SYGVNS.

This clone was counted only a few times. J is TRBJ1-5 and V is TRBV28; a possible D gene is TRBD1 (5 bases). V was shortened by 8 bases and J by 0 bases, with 8 bases between the two germline ends. The germline V gene encodes CDR1 MDHEN and CDR2 SYDVKM. This CDR3 is built from 13 residues. The CDR3 DNA follows: TGTGCCAGCGACAGTTTTAGCAATCAGCCCCAGCATTTT. Translated: CASDSFSNQPQHF.

The V call is TRBV5-1, the J call TRBJ2-3; a possible D gene is TRBD2 (7 bases). Trimming took off 3 bases at V and 2 bases at J, with 16 bases between the two ends. CDR3 length equals 16 residues. The germline V gene has CDR1 SGHRS and CDR2 YFSETQ. The CDR3 spells CASSWRRGPTTDTQYF. The CDR3 nucleotides are TGCGCCAGCAGCTGGCGGCGGGGGCCTACCACAGATACGCAGTATTTT.

The chain couples TRBV6-5 to TRBJ1-5; D unclear. V lost 2 bases to trimming and J lost 3 bases, with 11 bases between them. Germline assignment: CDR1 MNHEY and CDR2 SVGAGI. The CDR3 has 15 amino acids. The CDR3 spells CASSYGSGPNQPQHF. The CDR3 bases are TGTGCCAGCAGTTACGGGTCGGGTCCCAATCAGCCCCAGCATTTT.

The V gene is TRBV29-1, the J gene TRBJ2-5; 8 nucleotides align to TRBD1. V lost 4 bases to trimming and J lost 4 bases; unmatched junction nucleotides: 5. In germline, CDR1 is SQVTM, CDR2 ANQGSEA. This CDR3 is built from 13 residues. DNA of the CDR3: TGCAGCGTTGGAGGACAGGGAGGAGAGACCCAGTACTTC. This codes for CSVGGQGGETQYF.

The V and J genes are TRBV29-1 and TRBJ1-1; no reliable D call. The germline V and J ends were trimmed by 4 bases and 1 base, with 13 bases remaining between them. Germline lookup yields CDR1 SQVTM and CDR2 ANQGSEA. The CDR3 spans 14 residues. Here the CDR3 DNA reads TGCAGCGTTGTTAATAGACTCGAGAACACTGAAGCTTTCTTT. This codes for CSVVNRLENTEAFF.

The J gene is TRBJ1-1, the V gene TRBV2; no reliable D call. The CDR3 has 13 amino acids. V shed 4 bases and J shed 1 base, with 7 bases lying between them. Germline V CDR1 and CDR2: SNHLY, FYNNEI. CDR3 loop: CASSGPGNTEAFF. In nucleotides, the CDR3 is TGTGCCAGCAGTGGTCCCGGGAACACTGAAGCTTTCTTT.

This clone showed up just once. This chain uses TRBV27 with TRBJ1-2, with D possibly matching TRBD1 (5 bases). The CDR3 length is 13 residues. Germline-derived CDR1 and CDR2 are MNHEY and SMNVEV (reference sequence). V lost 0 bases and J lost 13, with 15 bases in between. For the CDR3, the DNA is TGTGCCAGCAGTTTATCTCAGGGTATGGGGTGCACCTTC. Protein product: CASSLSQGMGCTF.